This T cell receptor beta chain originates from a study of blood T cell repertoires in COVID-19 (dated by TCRdb to 2018 to 2021). Background for the entire study: The collaborator samples originated in the United States, Italy and Spain and spanned the acute and convalescent phases of COVID-19. The sample metadata nearly always contained a de-identified subject ID, COVID-19 status, age in years and sex. Where available, HLA class I and class II types were taken from metadata supplied by the sample provider and were not determined by assay-based typing. The prospective study material was composed of cDNA or gDNA derived from T cells, B-cell-depleted T cells, or PBMCs. Deeply sampled blood TCRbeta repertoires from subjects exposed to, actively infected with, or recovered from COVID-19 were included in the dataset. The samples were drawn from the first 160 participants of the ongoing ImmuneRACE study and from 1,254 subjects provided by 6 global collaborators. The repertoires were made available in a free public database intended to serve as a resource for research on the immune response to SARS-CoV-2.

Comments on this clone: This clone's antigen is unknown. No base quality values were provided; no much bigger clone lies one nucleotide off.

The CDR3, cysteine through phenylalanine, is 16 amino acids long. Here the CDR3 DNA is all that survives: 48 bases in frame from base 1. Looking up the germline V gene yields CDR1 MDHEN and CDR2 SYDVKM. The immunoSEQ Assay, a bias-controlled multiplex PCR, was used to amplify TCRbeta CDR3 regions from genomic DNA. Per the original workflow: The number of nucleated cells in each sample was estimated by amplification of reference gene primers within the assay. To quantify the absolute abundance of each unique TCRbeta CDR3 rearrangement, sequence reads were collapsed and filtered. For each sample, productive Simpson clonality was calculated as the square root of Simpson's diversity index over productive rearrangements. The immuneACCESS repertoire file appears here via TCRdb, limited to in-frame rearrangements. These files lack a portion of the clones; in checked studies, under half of the deficit traces to unresolved V genes, and the cause of the others is not known. V, J and clone size are those of that table, while D and trimming were read from the DNA. In this sample the table shows 95,000 to 150,000 clones, about four fifths of which occur a single time. Around 4.2% of the sample is held by the ten biggest clonotypes.

Results and caveats for the whole study, not just this receptor: How much clinical and demographic metadata was included differed by source and by participant, and the metadata was provided uncurated.

Enrolling through a virtual design, the prospective study's participants ranged in age from roughly 18 to 89 years and lived across 20 to 30 United States geographic areas. Cohort assignment in the prospective study relied on participant-reported clinical history from a screening survey and a study questionnaire. ImmuneRACE Cohort 3 recovered participants were defined by two consecutive negative NP/OP PCR tests, healthcare professional clearance, or symptom resolution. In the prospective study, whole blood, serum and a nasopharyngeal or oropharyngeal swab were collected from each participant by mobile phlebotomists. Participants in the prospective study had the option to provide additional blood draws and questionnaires over a roughly 2-month period. Prospective study blood samples were shipped either frozen or at room temperature before DNA extraction.

The receptor's source is a woman aged 25 to 39 who had recovered from COVID-19. Sequencing was carried out using PBMCs or T cells enriched from blood (not recorded which). The V gene is TRBV28 and the J gene is TRBJ2-2; 10 of the junction bases match TRBD2. The DNA reads as follows: TGTGTTATCCGGGGGACTAGCGCTCTTAGCACCGGGGAGCTGTTTTTT. This encodes CVIRGTSALSTGELFF.